These 20 T cell receptor beta chains originate from one sample sequenced in a study of CD4 T cell repertoires in COVID-19. TCRdb keeps only in-frame clones here, not all; method: immunoSEQ multiplex PCR. The table shows fewer than 100,000 clones, with roughly 80% occurring only once. The sample in question was CD4+ T cells from peripheral blood, obtained after recovery from COVID-19. The origin of the receptors is a human donor who had COVID-19.

The genes are TRBV7-7 and TRBJ2-1; D is possibly TRBD1 (6 bases). V was clipped by 4 bases and J by 5 bases, with 6 bases between them. CDR1 and CDR2 (germline): SSHAT, FNYEAQ (reference sequence). The CDR3 loop spans 12 amino acids. In DNA form, the CDR3 reads TGTGCCAGCAGCTCAGGGGACAATGAGCAGTTCTTC. It translates to CASSSGDNEQFF.

This clone was detected once. The genes are TRBV18 and TRBJ1-1, with D possibly matching TRBD1 (5 bases). Trimming shortened V by 2 bases and J by 3 bases, and 10 bases separated the two germline ends. The CDR3 is made up of 14 amino acids. Germline V gene sequence: CDR1 KGHSH, CDR2 LQKENI. CDR3 nucleotides: TGTGCCAGCTCACCATCGTCGGGGGACACTGAAGCTTTCTTT. Translation gives CASSPSSGDTEAFF.

The chain uses TRBV7-2 and TRBJ2-7; 10 bases fit TRBD2. The CDR3 loop spans 14 amino acids. J was trimmed by 2 bases and V by 6 bases; bases with no gene match: 4. Germline V CDR1 and CDR2: SGHTA, FQGNSA. The CDR3, as DNA: TGTGCCAGCAGTTCACTAGCGGGGCCCTACGAGCAGTACTTC. Its translation is CASSSLAGPYEQYF.

This clone came up a few times. The chain couples TRBV4-2 to TRBJ2-2; D is unclear. Trimming pared 5 bases from V and 2 bases from J, leaving 18 bases between. Per the germline V gene, CDR1 is LGHNA and CDR2 is YNFKEQ. CDR3 size: 17 residues. The CDR3 DNA follows: TGTGCCAGCAGCGAGGAGAGCATCCAGCTTAACACCGGGGAGCTGTTTTTT. Protein sequence: CASSEESIQLNTGELFF.

This chain connects TRBV27 to TRBJ2-7, with 7 nucleotides matching TRBD1. This CDR3 contains 13 residues. The germline gives CDR1 MNHEY, CDR2 SMNVEV (reference sequence). With V trimmed by 6 bases and J by 6 bases, 8 bases remained unmatched. The CDR3 region is CASRPQGYGEQYF. The DNA for the CDR3 is TGTGCCAGCAGGCCACAGGGGTATGGCGAGCAGTACTTC.

V and J are TRBV5-6 and TRBJ2-3, with 8 bases aligning to TRBD2. Germline values: CDR1 SGHDT, CDR2 YYEEEE. This CDR3 spans 18 amino acids. V gave up 6 bases and J gave up 0 bases; unmatched junction bases: 15. The CDR3 here is CASTKKRGRLFSTDTQYF. CDR3 bases: TGTGCCAGCACCAAAAAGCGGGGGCGCCTCTTCAGCACAGATACGCAGTATTTT.

The chain joins TRBV30 to TRBJ2-7; 7 bases are shared with TRBD1. V trimming: 3 bases; J trimming: 2 bases; junction bases outside the gene matches: 10. The CDR3 spans 15 residues. In germline, CDR1 is GTSNPN, CDR2 SVGIG (reference sequence). CDR3 nucleotide sequence: TGTGCCTGGAGAAGGGGGCTATCTCTAACCTACGAGCAGTACTTC. It codes for CAWRRGLSLTYEQYF.

This sequence joins TRBV19 and TRBJ2-1, with 9 bases aligning to TRBD2. With V trimmed by 3 bases and J by 7 bases, 7 bases remained unmatched. Germline-derived CDR1 and CDR2 are LNHDA and SQIVND (reference sequence). The CDR3 has 15 residues. This CDR3 is CASSILSGSNNEQFF. CDR3 nucleotide sequence: TGTGCCAGTAGTATTCTTAGCGGGAGTAATAATGAGCAGTTCTTC.

V usage is TRBV19 and J usage is TRBJ1-1, with 7 nucleotides matching TRBD1. Unmatched junction bases numbered 10, after V lost 5 bases and J lost 10 bases. Germline V gives CDR1 LNHDA, CDR2 SQIVND (reference sequence). The length of the CDR3 is 13 residues. The CDR3 DNA reads as TGTGCCAGTAGTGCCCCGGGACAGTCCCGAGCTTTCTTT. This sequence encodes CASSAPGQSRAFF.

The chain employs TRBV20-1 and TRBJ2-5; D remains ambiguous. Between the trimmed V and J ends, which lost 5 bases and 1 base, there was a span of 5 bases. The germline V gene has CDR1 DFQATT and CDR2 SNEGSKA (reference sequence). The CDR3 extends over 11 amino acids. This chain's CDR3 is CSASPQETQYF. DNA for the CDR3: TGCAGTGCTTCGCCCCAAGAGACCCAGTACTTC.

V gene TRBV11-2 combines with J gene TRBJ2-7; D uncertain. The V and J ends lost 3 bases and 2 bases respectively, with 5 bases between them. Per the germline V gene, CDR1 is SGHAT and CDR2 is FQNNGV. The CDR3 spans 12 residues. The CDR3 sequence: CASSFVAYEQYF. The CDR3 coding sequence is TGTGCCAGCAGCTTTGTCGCCTACGAGCAGTACTTC.

This clone appeared many times. V gene TRBV2 combines with J gene TRBJ1-2; 8 nucleotides match TRBD1. From germline, CDR1 is SNHLY and CDR2 FYNNEI. This CDR3 has 12 residues. The junction had 5 bases not matched to a gene; V was cut back by 7 bases and J by 7 bases. The CDR3 reads CASKTGERGYTF. In DNA, the CDR3 is TGTGCCAGCAAGACAGGGGAGCGTGGCTACACCTTC.

The chain combines TRBV18 with TRBJ2-1; perhaps TRBD1 as D (8 bases). The germline CDR1 and CDR2 sequences are KGHSH and LQKENI. Trimming pared 4 bases from V and 2 bases from J, leaving 18 bases between. The CDR3 spans 17 residues. The CDR3 nucleotides are TGTGCCAGCTCACAATCCAGCGGGACAGGAACCTACAATGAGCAGTTCTTC. It yields the protein CASSQSSGTGTYNEQFF. Full variable domain (outside the CDR3, taken from reference TRBV18 and TRBJ2-1): NAGVMQNPRHLVRRRGQEARLRCSPMKGHSHVYWYRQLPEEGLKFMVYLQKENIIDESGMPKERFSAEFPKEGPSILRIQQVVRGDSAAYFCASSQSSGTGTYNEQFFGPGTRLTVL.

This rearrangement joins TRBV10-3 to TRBJ1-1; 7 bases map to TRBD1. The V and J ends lost 11 bases and 8 bases, in that order; junction bases with no gene match: 14. This CDR3 has 13 residues. Germline loops: CDR1 ENHRY, CDR2 SYGVKD. The CDR3 DNA is TGTGCCGCTGGACCTGACAGGGCTTTCGAAGCTTTCTTT. Its protein is CAAGPDRAFEAFF.

V usage is TRBV7-7 and J usage is TRBJ2-3, with D possibly being TRBD2 (5 bases). The CDR3 is 11 residues long. The germline gives CDR1 SSHAT, CDR2 FNYEAQ (reference sequence). With 11 bases removed from V and 4 bases from J, the gap between germline ends came to 10 bases. The CDR3 region has the DNA TGTGCCTCTGGAGCGGCAGATACGCAGTATTTT. Translation gives CASGAADTQYF.

This chain connects TRBV10-1 to TRBJ1-2, with D uncertain. Germline assignment: CDR1 WNHNN and CDR2 SYGVQD (reference sequence). This CDR3 comprises 13 residues. Trimming left V 5 bases short and J 2 bases short, with 9 bases between. CDR3: CASSSFRNYGYTF. The CDR3 coding sequence is TGCGCCAGCAGTTCTTTTAGGAACTATGGCTACACCTTC.

This sequence joins TRBV5-5 and TRBJ2-2, with 8 positions matching TRBD1. The CDR3 loop spans 15 amino acids. Germline lookup yields CDR1 SGHKS and CDR2 YYEKEE (reference sequence). The J segment lost 1 base and the V segment lost 5 bases, leaving 4 bases of the junction unmatched. The CDR3 loop reads CASRPDRENTGELFF. CDR3 bases: TGTGCCAGCAGACCGGACAGGGAGAACACCGGGGAGCTGTTTTTT.

The chain combines TRBV7-3 with TRBJ2-2, with D possibly being TRBD1 (6 bases). The CDR3 extends over 14 amino acids. V was cut by 5 bases and J by 5 bases, with 12 bases left in between. The germline V gene has CDR1 SGHTA and CDR2 FQGTGA. The CDR3 sequence is CASSDVGTTGELFF. As DNA, the CDR3 is TGTGCCAGCAGCGACGTAGGGACAACCGGGGAGCTGTTTTTT. The variable domain in full, completed from reference TRBV7-3 and TRBJ2-2, reads GAGVSQTPSNKVTEKGKYVELRCDPISGHTALYWYRQSLGQGPEFLIYFQGTGAADDSGLPNDRFFAVRPEGSVSTLKIQRTERGDSAVYLCASSDVGTTGELFFGEGSRLTVL.

This chain uses TRBV4-1 with TRBJ1-2; D gene uncertain. CDR1 and CDR2 from the germline V gene are MGHRA and YSYEKL. V lost 1 base and J 5 bases, leaving 8 bases between the germline ends. The CDR3 loop spans 13 amino acids. The CDR3 DNA follows: TGCGCCAGCAGCCAAGGCCTGGAATATGGCTACACCTTC. Translation gives CASSQGLEYGYTF.

This chain links TRBV11-2 with TRBJ2-1; no reliable D call. Germline V gene lookup returns CDR1 SGHAT and CDR2 FQNNGV. Deletions cut 2 bases from V and 5 bases from J, with 10 bases between. This CDR3 has 14 residues. This chain's CDR3 is CASSLKRSDNEQFF. The CDR3 DNA reads TGTGCCAGCAGCTTAAAACGTTCCGACAATGAGCAGTTCTTC.